The rows below give T cell receptor beta chains drawn from one sample of a study of siplizumab effects on memory and regulatory T cells. Clones were sequenced by immunoSEQ multiplex PCR, and TCRdb holds only the in-frame ones, with some missing. The sample has fewer than 60,000 clones, nearly 95% seen once. What was sequenced was CD8+ T cells sorted from blood. The receptors stem from a human donor in good health. Each CDR3 is given with its conserved first and last residue. The D gene is left open where the match is weak. Clone size is given for some rows only: seen once, a few or many times, or a class if the clone is expanded.

CDR3nt: TGTGCCAGCACCTCAGGCCCCGCCCCAGCTGGACAGGGCTCAATCAATGGGAATGAAAAACTGTTTTTT
CDR3aa: CASTSGPAPAGQGSINGNEKLFF
v_gene: TRBV21-1
d_gene: NA
abundance: NA
j_gene: TRBJ1-4

CDR3nt: TGCAGCGTAGTCGGGTCGTGGACTAGTTTGGACAATGAGCAGTTCTTC
CDR3aa: CSVVGSWTSLDNEQFF
v_gene: TRBV29-1
d_gene: TRBD2
abundance: NA
j_gene: TRBJ2-1

CDR3nt: TGTGCCAGCAGTCCCCCGACTAGCGGGCTCTCCTACGAGCAGTACTTC
CDR3aa: CASSPPTSGLSYEQYF
v_gene: TRBV28
d_gene: TRBD2
abundance: NA
j_gene: TRBJ2-7

CDR3nt: TGTGTCCGAGTGGCGAGGGGTGGGGAGACCCAGTACTTC
CDR3aa: CVRVARGGETQYF
v_gene: TRBV14
d_gene: NA
abundance: NA
j_gene: TRBJ2-5

CDR3nt: TGTGCCAGCAGTCTCCAGGGAGGCACAGATACGCAGTATTTT
CDR3aa: CASSLQGGTDTQYF
v_gene: TRBV28
d_gene: NA
abundance: once
j_gene: TRBJ2-3

CDR3nt: TGTGCCAGCAGTACCGGACTAGCGGGAACCGAGCAGTACTTC
CDR3aa: CASSTGLAGTEQYF
v_gene: TRBV2
d_gene: TRBD2
abundance: NA
j_gene: TRBJ2-7

CDR3nt: TGCGCCAGCAGCCAAGAGGTAGTCTATGAGCAGTTCTTC
CDR3aa: CASSQEVVYEQFF
v_gene: TRBV4-1
d_gene: NA
abundance: NA
j_gene: TRBJ2-1

CDR3nt: TGTGCCACCAGAGGAATAGCAACCTATGAGCAGTTCTTC
CDR3aa: CATRGIATYEQFF
v_gene: TRBV15
d_gene: NA
abundance: NA
j_gene: TRBJ2-1

CDR3nt: TGTGCCAGCACCGAGACTCCCTACGAGCAGTACTTC
CDR3aa: CASTETPYEQYF
v_gene: TRBV11-1
d_gene: NA
abundance: NA
j_gene: TRBJ2-7

CDR3nt: TGTGCCAGCAGCTCCACAGGGCTCACTGAAGCTTTCTTT
CDR3aa: CASSSTGLTEAFF
v_gene: TRBV28
d_gene: NA
abundance: NA
j_gene: TRBJ1-1

CDR3nt: TGTGCCAGCAGTTACTATTGGACAGGGAGATACGAGCAGTACTTC
CDR3aa: CASSYYWTGRYEQYF
v_gene: TRBV6-5
d_gene: TRBD1
abundance: NA
j_gene: TRBJ2-7

CDR3nt: TGTGCCAGCAGCTTAGAGTCTAACACTGAAGCTTTCTTT
CDR3aa: CASSLESNTEAFF
v_gene: TRBV7-6
d_gene: NA
abundance: NA
j_gene: TRBJ1-1

CDR3nt: TGTGCCAGCAGCGCAAACAGGGATGGGAATGAAAAACTGTTTTTT
CDR3aa: CASSANRDGNEKLFF
v_gene: TRBV9
d_gene: NA
abundance: NA
j_gene: TRBJ1-4

CDR3nt: TGTGCCACCCGAGGCCGGGACTATGAGCAGTTCTTC
CDR3aa: CATRGRDYEQFF
v_gene: TRBV19
d_gene: NA
abundance: NA
j_gene: TRBJ2-1

CDR3nt: TGTGCCAGCAGCCCCCGGGGGCGGGAGAAGACAGATACGCAGTATTTT
CDR3aa: CASSPRGREKTDTQYF
v_gene: TRBV11-2
d_gene: NA
abundance: NA
j_gene: TRBJ2-3

CDR3nt: TGTGCCAGCAGCACACCCGGGGAAGGGGACCCCTACGAGCAGTACTTC
CDR3aa: CASSTPGEGDPYEQYF
v_gene: TRBV7-9
d_gene: NA
abundance: NA
j_gene: TRBJ2-7

CDR3nt: TGTGCCAGCAGCCCTCAAGGCGAGCAGTACTTC
CDR3aa: CASSPQGEQYF
v_gene: TRBV27
d_gene: NA
abundance: NA
j_gene: TRBJ2-7